Following are 5 T cell receptor beta chains from one sample sequenced in a study of cytomegalovirus exposure and HLA in healthy donors. The PCR contained 60 Vbeta and 13 Jbeta primers. The assay was immunoSEQ multiplex PCR, and TCRdb's table has in-frame clones only and misses some. In all, the sample yields about 170,000 clones. Sequencing was done on a sample of PBMCs. These receptors originate from a woman aged 60-75 years in good health and CMV-seronegative.

The chain joins TRBV5-1 to TRBJ2-2; 13 nucleotides line up with TRBD2. The CDR3 is 15 residues long. V shed 3 bases, J shed 8 bases, and the junction held 4 bases outside the gene matches. Germline V gene data show CDR1 as SGHRS and CDR2 as YFSETQ. In DNA, the CDR3 is TGCGCCAGCAGCTCCGGGACTAGCGGGACTGGGGAGCTGTTTTTT. Its protein product is CASSSGTSGTGELFF.

The V and J genes are TRBV5-1 and TRBJ2-7; the D is unclear. The V end lost 5 bases, the J end lost 1 base, and 10 bases lay between the germline ends. This CDR3 is built from 13 residues. In germline, CDR1 is SGHRS, CDR2 YFSETQ. CDR3 protein: CASRPSGSYEQYF. The CDR3, as DNA: TGCGCCAGCAGGCCCTCAGGTTCCTACGAGCAGTACTTC.

The chain recombines TRBV5-1 with TRBJ2-7, with D possibly matching TRBD2 (5 bases). Germline V gene data show CDR1 as SGHRS and CDR2 as YFSETQ. V dropped 2 bases and J dropped 3 bases, with 12 bases sitting between them. The CDR3 runs to 14 residues. The CDR3 loop is CASSFVGRDYEQYF. The CDR3 region has the DNA TGCGCCAGCAGCTTTGTGGGGAGAGACTACGAGCAGTACTTC. The full variable domain, completed using reference TRBV5-1 and TRBJ2-7, is KAGVTQTPRYLIKTRGQQVTLSCSPISGHRSVSWYQQTPGQGLQFLFEYFSETQRNKGNFPGRFSGRQFSNSRSEMNVSTLELGDSALYLCASSFVGRDYEQYFGPGTRLTVT.

V and J are TRBV7-9 and TRBJ1-5; 9 nucleotides line up with TRBD1. This CDR3 is built from 15 residues. The J segment lost 6 bases and the V segment lost 5 bases, leaving 8 bases of the junction unmatched. Germline loops: CDR1 SEHNR, CDR2 FQNEAQ (reference sequence). As DNA, the CDR3 is TGTGCCAGCAGCGGTACAGGGGGCGGCGGTCAGCCCCAGCATTTT. Protein: CASSGTGGGGQPQHF. Complete variable domain (other parts from reference TRBV7-9 and TRBJ1-5): DTGVSQNPRHKITKRGQNVTFRCDPISEHNRLYWYRQTLGQGPEFLTYFQNEAQLEKSRLLSDRFSAERPKGSFSTLEIQRTEQGDSAMYLCASSGTGGGGQPQHFGDGTRLSIL.

This chain joins TRBV7-3 and TRBJ2-2; D is undetermined. The CDR3 extends over 15 amino acids. CDR1 is SGHTA, CDR2 FQGTGA, per germline. V was trimmed by 2 bases and J by 4 bases, leaving 11 bases between them. The CDR3 region has the DNA TGTGCCAGCAGCTTAGGCACCCCCACCACCGGGGAGCTGTTTTTT. Its translation: CASSLGTPTTGELFF.